One TCR beta chain is described in this entry. This entry is derived from a study of T cells in Graves' hyperthyroidism and ophthalmopathy. RNA transcripts served as the template for amplifying TCR beta CDR3 regions. TCR CDR3 underwent first-round RT-PCR with the HTBI primer set. One entry per CDR3 protein results from TCRdb running MiXCR on the multiplex PCR reads. The sample lists about 560,000 distinct CDR3 sequences, 46% seen once, with about 7.8% in the top ten. The CDR3 sequence is 15 residues long. Germline values: CDR1 SGHAT, CDR2 FQNNGV. Deletions cut 1 base from V and 5 bases from J, with 14 bases between.

The origin of this receptor is a woman aged 18-35 years with Graves' hyperthyroidism. This chain uses TRBV11-2 with TRBJ2-5; weak D call: TRBD1 (8 bases). Sequenced: peripheral blood or thyroid tissue (not recorded which). CDR3 region: CASSLGTGGDETQYF. DNA for the CDR3: TGTGCCAGCAGCTTAGGTACAGGGGGGGACGAGACCCAGTACTTC. The full variable domain, with the rest looked up from reference TRBV11-2 and TRBJ2-5, is EAGVAQSPRYKIIEKRQSVAFWCNPISGHATLYWYQQILGQGPKLLIQFQNNGVVDDSQLPKDRFSAERLKGVDSTLKIQPAKLEDSAVYLCASSLGTGGDETQYFGPGTRLLVL.